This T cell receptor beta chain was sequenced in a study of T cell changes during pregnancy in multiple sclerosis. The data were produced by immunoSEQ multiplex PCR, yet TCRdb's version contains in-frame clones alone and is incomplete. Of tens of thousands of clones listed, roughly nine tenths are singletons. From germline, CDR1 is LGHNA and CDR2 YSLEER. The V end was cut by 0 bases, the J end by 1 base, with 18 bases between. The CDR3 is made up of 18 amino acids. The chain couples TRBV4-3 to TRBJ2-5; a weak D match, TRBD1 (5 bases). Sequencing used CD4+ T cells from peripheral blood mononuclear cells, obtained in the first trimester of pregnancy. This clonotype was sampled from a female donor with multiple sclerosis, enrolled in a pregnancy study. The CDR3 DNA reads TGCGCCAGCAGCCAAGAATTCCACCTATGGACACTCCAAGAGACCCAGTACTTC. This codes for CASSQEFHLWTLQETQYF.